Each of the 11 T cell receptor beta chains below was sequenced from the same sample in a study of blood T cell repertoires in COVID-19. Data came from immunoSEQ multiplex PCR; TCRdb stores just in-frame clones and leaves some out. The sample has 190,000 or so clones, around 87% seen once. The sample was peripheral blood. These receptor sequences come from a man in his forties or fifties with active or convalescent COVID-19.

This clone has just a few counts. CDR3 loop: CASSQIYWVRDRVSSNYGYTF. The CDR3 DNA follows: TGCGCCAGCAGCCAAATCTACTGGGTAAGGGACAGGGTCTCCTCTAACTATGGCTACACCTTC. The chain employs TRBV4-1 and TRBJ1-2; the match to TRBD1 covers 9 bases. The CDR3 runs 21 residues. Trimming took 2 bases from V and 0 from J; bases not matched to a gene: 19. Germline V CDR1 and CDR2: MGHRA, YSYEKL.

CDR3 in amino acids: CARSLQSGKGETQYF. The CDR3 nucleotides are TGTGCCAGAAGCTTACAGTCTGGGAAGGGGGAGACCCAGTACTTC. This sequence joins TRBV5-3 and TRBJ2-5; possible D gene TRBD1, 5 bases. TRBV5-3 is filed as an ORF, its function uncertain. Trimming left V 2 bases short and J 5 bases short, with 16 bases between. This CDR3 has 15 residues.

DNA of the CDR3: TGTGCCAGCAGCCGTTTCGATGAGCAGTTCTTC. Translating it yields CASSRFDEQFF. V gene TRBV5-5 combines with J gene TRBJ2-1; no definite D call. V dropped 4 bases and J dropped 8 bases, with 7 bases sitting between them. From germline, CDR1 is SGHKS and CDR2 YYEKEE (reference sequence). The CDR3 contains 11 residues.

This chain connects TRBV7-2 to TRBJ1-6; 8 bases match TRBD1. V lost 3 bases and J lost 7; bases outside the gene matches: 5. CDR1 SGHTA and CDR2 FQGNSA come from the germline V gene. CDR3 length equals 15 residues. The CDR3 loop is CASSLTGAGNSPLHF. The DNA for the CDR3 is TGTGCCAGCAGCTTGACAGGGGCTGGGAATTCACCCCTCCACTTT.

The V and J genes are TRBV21-1 and TRBJ2-6; the table's TRBD1 call for D was not verified on the DNA. TRBV21-1 is a listed pseudogene. The CDR3 is 20 amino acids. The CDR3 protein is CASSKALEGARFSGANVLTF. The DNA for the CDR3 is TGTGCCAGCAGCAAAGCGCTAGAAGGGGCGCGTTTTTCTGGGGCCAACGTCCTGACTTTC.

V and J are TRBV6-4 and TRBJ2-1; D remains unclear. Germline values: CDR1 MRHNA, CDR2 SNTAGT. The V and J ends lost 3 bases and 7 bases respectively, with 13 bases between them. The CDR3 has 14 amino acids. The CDR3 here is CASSELSNSNEQFF. CDR3 nucleotides: TGTGCCAGCAGTGAGTTATCCAACAGTAATGAGCAGTTCTTC.

A single count supports this clone. The genes are TRBV11-3 and TRBJ2-7; D possibly corresponds to TRBD2 (5 bases). CDR1 is SGHNT and CDR2 is YENEEA in the germline V gene. V lost 1 base and J lost 0, with 10 bases in between. This CDR3 spans 15 amino acids. CDR3 loop: CASSLGGGLSYEQYF. The CDR3 DNA reads as TGTGCCAGCAGCTTAGGTGGCGGGCTCTCCTACGAGCAGTACTTC.

The gene calls are TRBV11-2 and TRBJ1-4, with D hard to call. Germline lookup yields CDR1 SGHAT and CDR2 FQNNGV. V gave up 5 bases and J gave up 4 bases, with 11 bases separating them. This CDR3 is 14 amino acids long. The CDR3 bases are TGTGCCAGCAGCCCCGACACAGATAATGAAAAACTGTTTTTT. This codes for CASSPDTDNEKLFF.

This chain joins TRBV3-1 (or the pseudogene TRBV3-2) and TRBJ2-7; no reliable D call. The CDR3 consists of 13 residues. From germline, CDR1 is LGHDT and CDR2 YNNKEL (reference sequence). Trimming took off 0 bases at V and 2 bases at J, with 5 bases between the two ends. Written as DNA, the CDR3 is TGTGCCAGCAGCCAAGACAGGACCTACGAGCAGTACTTC. Protein sequence: CASSQDRTYEQYF.

The chain combines TRBV5-1 with TRBJ1-4, with D perhaps TRBD1 (5 bases). The CDR3 contains 14 residues. Trimming pared 4 bases from V and 3 bases from J, leaving 10 bases between. Germline-derived CDR1 and CDR2 are SGHRS and YFSETQ. CDR3 region: CASSEGAANEKLFF. DNA of the CDR3: TGCGCCAGCAGCGAAGGGGCGGCTAATGAAAAACTGTTTTTT.

The chain uses TRBV5-1 and TRBJ2-1, with 9 positions matching TRBD2. The CDR3 totals 14 residues. The J segment lost 4 bases and the V segment lost 10 bases, leaving 9 bases of the junction unmatched. Germline assignment: CDR1 SGHRS and CDR2 YFSETQ. This CDR3 reads CASKSGGRYNEQFF. CDR3 sequence (DNA): TGCGCCTCGAAGAGCGGGGGGAGGTACAATGAGCAGTTCTTC.